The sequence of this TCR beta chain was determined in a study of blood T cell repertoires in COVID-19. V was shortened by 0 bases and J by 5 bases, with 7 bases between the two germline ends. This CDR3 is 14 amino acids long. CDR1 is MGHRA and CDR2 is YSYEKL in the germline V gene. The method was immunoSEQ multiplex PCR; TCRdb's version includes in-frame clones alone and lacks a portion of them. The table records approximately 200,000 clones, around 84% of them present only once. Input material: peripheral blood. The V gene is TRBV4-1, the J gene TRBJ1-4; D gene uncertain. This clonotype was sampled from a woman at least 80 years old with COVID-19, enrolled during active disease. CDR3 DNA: TGCGCCAGCAGCCAAGATATTAGAAATGAAAAACTGTTTTTT. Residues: CASSQDIRNEKLFF.